This T cell receptor beta chain came from a study of cytomegalovirus exposure and HLA in healthy donors. V was trimmed by 1 base and J by 7 bases, leaving 14 bases between them. CDR1 is MNHEY and CDR2 is SVGAGI in the germline V gene. The CDR3 totals 14 residues. Generated by immunoSEQ multiplex PCR, the TCRdb table keeps only in-frame clones and is missing some. This table has roughly 240,000 clones, 80% to 90% appearing once. Study observations and caveats: Reportedly, cytomegalovirus status was diagnosed with high sensitivity and specificity. In vitro confirmation showed three CMV-associated chains to be CMV antigen specific. Researchers counted over 150 TCR beta chains as cytomegalovirus-associated.

A remark on this clone: Its antigen is unknown.

This TCR came from a man aged 18 to 29 in good health and CMV-seronegative. This chain uses TRBV6-5 with TRBJ2-7, with TRBD2 as a possible D gene (5 bases). Sequencing used PBMCs. This CDR3 is CASSYWRTSREQYF. DNA of the CDR3: TGTGCCAGCAGTTACTGGAGGACCTCACGGGAGCAGTACTTC.